This T cell receptor (beta chain) comes out of a study of T cell repertoires in cytomegalovirus infection. The overall study: Shared public TCR beta signatures pointed to both CMV infection and a matching HLA type. Findings of the study overall: Frequencies of public TCR beta families were cumulated, and this identified carriers of CMV plus the relevant HLA. What dominated the ex vivo response were HLA-C-restricted CMV-specific TCR beta clonotypes.

The germline gives CDR1 ENHRY, CDR2 SYGVKD. This CDR3 is 12 amino acids long. About this clonotype: What it binds is not known.

A single record per CDR3 protein comes from TCRdb applying MiXCR to the reads. Here the sample spans approximately 750,000 distinct CDR3 sequences, 35% being singletons. This clonotype was sampled from a human donor in good health (CMV status not recorded). Some clones in this sample may be carry-over from other donors' samples. The V and J genes are TRBV10-3 and TRBJ2-3, with D maybe TRBD1 (6 bases). The sample was PBMCs. CDR3 nucleotide sequence: TGTGCAGCAGTAGGGGGAACAGATACGCAGTATTTT. The encoded protein is CAAVGGTDTQYF.